The 25 T cell receptor beta chains below come from one sample, sequenced in a study of cytomegalovirus exposure and HLA in healthy donors. The data were produced by immunoSEQ multiplex PCR, yet TCRdb's version contains in-frame clones alone and is incomplete. Of about 130,000 clones in the sample, around 80% were seen once. The sequencing input was PBMCs. The receptors derive from a man between 25 and 39 years old in good health and CMV-seropositive.

The chain links TRBV5-4 to TRBJ1-2; 7 positions match TRBD1. There are 14 residues in the CDR3. Per the germline V gene, CDR1 is SGHNT and CDR2 is YYREEE (reference sequence). The ends lost 6 bases at V and 3 bases at J; junction bases unmatched: 8. CDR3 nucleotide sequence: TGTGCCAGCACAGAGTCCAGGGGGTACTATGGCTACACCTTC. The encoded protein is CASTESRGYYGYTF. Full variable domain (outside the CDR3, taken from reference TRBV5-4 and TRBJ1-2): ETGVTQSPTHLIKTRGQQVTLRCSSQSGHNTVSWYQQALGQGPQFIFQYYREEENGRGNFPPRFSGLQFPNYSSELNVNALELDDSALYLCASTESRGYYGYTFGSGTRLTVV.

This clone was counted ten times or more. The chain is built from TRBV6-5 and TRBJ1-5; tentatively, D is TRBD1 (6 bases). This CDR3 has 15 amino acids. Per germline, CDR1 MNHEY and CDR2 SVGAGI. Trimming removed 8 bases at V and 15 bases at J, with 29 bases between. The CDR3 region is CASQQPLGQPDLMHF. CDR3 nucleotides: TGTGCCAGCCAACAGCCTTTAGGACAGCCCGACTTGATGCATTTT.

This chain links TRBV15 with TRBJ2-2; D is unresolved. The CDR3 totals 14 residues. CDR1 and CDR2 (germline): LNHNV, YYDKDF (reference sequence). The V and J ends lost 1 base and 5 bases respectively, with 8 bases between them. Here the CDR3 DNA reads TGTGCCACCAGCAGAGGAGGCGTTACCGGGGAGCTGTTTTTT. It encodes CATSRGGVTGELFF.

A single count supports this clone. The rearrangement uses TRBV6-5 and TRBJ1-1, with TRBD1 matching 12 bases. Germline lookup yields CDR1 MNHEY and CDR2 SVGAGI. V lost 5 bases and J lost 5; bases outside the gene matches: 6. This CDR3 region has 15 residues. CDR3 loop: CASSAGTGGGTEAFF. For the CDR3, the DNA is TGTGCCAGCAGTGCCGGGACAGGGGGCGGTACTGAAGCTTTCTTT.

There are a few counts of this clone. This chain connects TRBV2 to TRBJ2-7; TRBD1 aligns across 9 bases. Germline-derived CDR1 and CDR2 are SNHLY and FYNNEI. V gave up 8 bases and J gave up 6 bases; unmatched junction bases: 8. The CDR3 totals 13 residues. CDR3 DNA sequence: TGTGCCAGCGGCTGGGACAGGGAAGGCGAGCAGTACTTC. Its protein product is CASGWDREGEQYF. Full variable domain (remainder filled in from reference TRBV2 and TRBJ2-7): EPEVTQTPSHQVTQMGQEVILRCVPISNHLYFYWYRQILGQKVEFLVSFYNNEISEKSEIFDDQFSVERPDGSNFTLKIRSTKLEDSAMYFCASGWDREGEQYFGPGTRLTVT.

This sequence joins TRBV5-4 and TRBJ1-1; 9 bases fit TRBD1. Trimming took 8 bases from V and 1 from J; bases not matched to a gene: 3. Germline CDR1 SGHNT, CDR2 YYREEE (reference sequence). This CDR3 spans 13 amino acids. CDR3 bases: TGTGCCAGTTCGGGACAGGGGAACACTGAAGCTTTCTTT. Protein: CASSGQGNTEAFF. Full variable domain (outside the CDR3, taken from reference TRBV5-4 and TRBJ1-1): ETGVTQSPTHLIKTRGQQVTLRCSSQSGHNTVSWYQQALGQGPQFIFQYYREEENGRGNFPPRFSGLQFPNYSSELNVNALELDDSALYLCASSGQGNTEAFFGQGTRLTVV.

The V call is TRBV4-2, the J call TRBJ1-2, with D perhaps TRBD1 (5 bases). CDR1 LGHNA and CDR2 YNFKEQ come from the germline V gene. CDR3 size: 16 residues. Trimming shortened V by 1 base and J by 4 bases, and 16 bases separated the two germline ends. The CDR3: CASSQAAGQKVYGYTF. The CDR3 DNA reads TGTGCCAGCAGCCAAGCTGCAGGGCAGAAGGTCTATGGCTACACCTTC.

This chain links TRBV6-6 with TRBJ1-1, with D unclear. The CDR3 extends over 13 amino acids. Trimming removed 6 bases at V and 0 bases at J, with 8 bases between. Per germline, CDR1 MNHNY and CDR2 SVGAGI (reference sequence). In DNA, the CDR3 is TGTGCCAGCAGCCGCGATCTGAACACTGAAGCTTTCTTT. Its protein is CASSRDLNTEAFF.

The chain combines TRBV5-4 with TRBJ1-1, with TRBD1 identical over 9 bases. V was pared by 5 bases and J by 5 bases, with 10 bases of the junction left unmatched. Germline V lookup: CDR1 SGHNT, CDR2 YYREEE (reference sequence). The CDR3 loop spans 15 amino acids. This CDR3 is CASRSKTGGFTEAFF. CDR3 nucleotide sequence: TGTGCCAGCAGATCCAAGACAGGGGGATTTACTGAAGCTTTCTTT.

The gene calls are TRBV7-3 and TRBJ2-1, with D possibly matching TRBD2 (6 bases). Looked up from germline, CDR1 is SGHTA and CDR2 is FQGTGA. CDR3 size: 15 residues. The V and J ends lost 2 bases and 4 bases respectively, with 12 bases between them. Here the CDR3 DNA reads TGTGCCAGCAGCTTATACTTCGGGAGTTACAATGAGCAGTTCTTC. Translating it yields CASSLYFGSYNEQFF.

The chain has TRBV29-1 and TRBJ1-1, with D perhaps matching TRBD1 (5 bases). The CDR3 is 12 amino acids. V lost 7 bases to trimming and J lost 1 base, with 10 bases between them. The germline V gene has CDR1 SQVTM and CDR2 ANQGSEA. CDR3 amino acids: CSGGEPNTEAFF. DNA for the CDR3: TGCAGCGGGGGGGAGCCGAACACTGAAGCTTTCTTT.

The sample holds a few counts of this clone. The chain joins TRBV11-2 to TRBJ2-3; 7 positions match TRBD1. Germline V gene lookup returns CDR1 SGHAT and CDR2 FQNNGV. The trim removed 5 bases at V and 0 bases at J, leaving 5 bases unmatched. This CDR3 has 15 residues. The CDR3 here is CASSQGDKSTDTQYF. Written as DNA, the CDR3 is TGTGCCAGCAGCCAGGGGGACAAGAGCACAGATACGCAGTATTTT.

At least ten counts were recorded for this clone. This specimen includes other DNA sequences encoding the same CDR3. V and J are TRBV4-2 and TRBJ2-2, with 7 bases fitting TRBD1. With 4 bases clipped from V and 2 bases from J, the junction kept 4 bases outside the gene matches. The germline CDR1 and CDR2 sequences are LGHNA and YNFKEQ. CDR3 length: 15 amino acids. CDR3 nucleotides: TGTGCCAGCAGCCCAGGGGGTCTAAACACCGGGGAGCTGTTTTTT. It codes for CASSPGGLNTGELFF.

The J gene is TRBJ2-3, the V gene TRBV9; D remains ambiguous. In germline, CDR1 is SGDLS, CDR2 YYNGEE. Trimming stripped 0 bases from V and 3 bases from J, with 5 bases between. This CDR3 region has 13 residues. This CDR3 reads CASSVEQTDTQYF. The DNA for the CDR3 is TGTGCCAGCAGCGTAGAGCAAACAGATACGCAGTATTTT.

The chain couples TRBV11-2 to TRBJ2-1; 8 bases fit TRBD1. The V gene's germline CDR1 is SGHAT and CDR2 FQNNGV. The junction had 4 bases not matched to a gene; V was cut back by 1 base and J by 5 bases. The CDR3 contains 15 residues. As DNA, the CDR3 is TGTGCCAGCAGCTTAGTGGGACAGGTCGACAATGAGCAGTTCTTC. This encodes CASSLVGQVDNEQFF.

This chain uses TRBV9 with TRBJ1-1; D may be TRBD1 (6 bases). Deletions cut 4 bases from V and 6 bases from J, with 16 bases between. The CDR3 contains 14 residues. The germline gives CDR1 SGDLS, CDR2 YYNGEE. The CDR3 sequence is CASSLGGPGAEAFF. Here the CDR3 DNA reads TGTGCCAGCAGCCTGGGGGGGCCAGGGGCTGAAGCTTTCTTT.

V usage is TRBV7-9 and J usage is TRBJ1-2; 10 nucleotides align to TRBD1. The V gene's germline CDR1 is SEHNR and CDR2 FQNEAQ (reference sequence). The J segment lost 8 bases and the V segment lost 5 bases, leaving 8 bases of the junction unmatched. The CDR3 extends over 14 amino acids. This CDR3 is CASSTHRDRGGYTF. As DNA, the CDR3 is TGTGCCAGCAGCACCCACCGGGACAGGGGCGGCTACACCTTC.

The chain recombines TRBV5-6 with TRBJ2-2; D perhaps matches TRBD1 (5 bases). This CDR3 region has 13 residues. Germline CDR1 is SGHDT and CDR2 is YYEEEE. Trimming shortened V by 4 bases and J by 4 bases, and 8 bases separated the two germline ends. The CDR3, as DNA: TGTGCCAGCAGCGGCAGGGTCACCGGGGAGCTGTTTTTT. As protein: CASSGRVTGELFF. Drawing the rest from reference TRBV5-6 and TRBJ2-2, the complete variable domain is DAGVTQSPTHLIKTRGQQVTLRCSPKSGHDTVSWYQQALGQGPQFIFQYYEEEERQRGNFPDRFSGHQFPNYSSELNVNALLLGDSALYLCASSGRVTGELFFGEGSRLTVL.

The rearrangement links TRBV4-3 to TRBJ2-3, with 7 nucleotides matching TRBD2. The V gene's germline CDR1 is LGHNA and CDR2 YSLEER. Trimming removed 5 bases from V and 0 bases from J; junction bases left unmatched: 11. The CDR3 spans 17 residues. CDR3 nucleotide sequence: TGCGCCAGCAGCGCCTCTAGAGCGGGGACTAGCACAGATACGCAGTATTTT. Encoded protein: CASSASRAGTSTDTQYF.

This chain links TRBV7-3 with TRBJ2-1; TRBD1 agrees at 7 bases. The CDR3 consists of 15 residues. The V gene's germline CDR1 is SGHTA and CDR2 FQGTGA. V shed 2 bases and J 5 bases; nucleotides not matched to a gene: 6. In DNA form, the CDR3 reads TGTGCCAGCAGCTTATATAGGGGGCTGAACAATGAGCAGTTCTTC. This translates into CASSLYRGLNNEQFF.

The chain combines TRBV6-5 with TRBJ2-7, with a possible D match to TRBD2 (6 bases). CDR1 is MNHEY and CDR2 is SVGAGI in the germline V gene. Deletions cut 6 bases from V and 6 bases from J, with 15 bases between. The CDR3 has 13 amino acids. The CDR3 sequence is CASSPSHGGEQYF. CDR3 nucleotides: TGTGCCAGCAGCCCTAGCCACGGGGGCGAGCAGTACTTC.

The rearrangement joins TRBV27 to TRBJ2-1; D may be TRBD1 (6 bases). V was clipped by 4 bases and J by 2 bases, with 12 bases between them. This CDR3 region has 15 residues. Germline V gene data show CDR1 as MNHEY and CDR2 as SMNVEV (reference sequence). The DNA of the CDR3 is TGTGCCAGCAGTTCGACAGGCAGCACCTACAATGAGCAGTTCTTC. Protein sequence: CASSSTGSTYNEQFF.

The chain couples TRBV4-1 to TRBJ1-5; 7 nucleotides agree with TRBD1. Trimming at V came to 4 bases and at J to 0 bases, leaving 3 bases not matched to a gene. Germline V CDR1 and CDR2: MGHRA, YSYEKL. This CDR3 has 15 residues. This chain's CDR3 is CASSLGQDSNQPQHF. Written as DNA, the CDR3 is TGCGCCAGCAGCCTCGGACAGGATAGCAATCAGCCCCAGCATTTT.

This chain joins TRBV11-2 and TRBJ2-1; 7 nucleotides line up with TRBD2. CDR3 length equals 15 residues. With 1 base clipped from V and 4 bases from J, the junction kept 4 bases outside the gene matches. Germline CDR1 and CDR2: SGHAT and FQNNGV. CDR3 in amino acids: CASSLGRGSYNEQFF. Written as DNA, the CDR3 is TGTGCCAGCAGCTTAGGGCGGGGGTCTTACAATGAGCAGTTCTTC.

This clone showed up just a few times. The chain has TRBV6-1 and TRBJ2-7; 7 nucleotides line up with TRBD1. V lost 6 bases to trimming and J lost 5 bases; unmatched junction nucleotides: 7. The CDR3 loop spans 13 amino acids. Germline V CDR1 and CDR2: MNHNS, SASEGT. CDR3 sequence: CASSLTGFHEQYF. CDR3 coding DNA: TGTGCCAGCAGCCTGACAGGGTTCCACGAGCAGTACTTC.